This T cell receptor (beta chain) was captured in a study of blood T cell repertoires in COVID-19. CDR3 length: 15 residues. The V segment lost 4 bases and the J segment 14 bases; nucleotides outside the gene matches: 15. The germline V gene has CDR1 MDHEN and CDR2 SYDVKM. Sequencing used immunoSEQ multiplex PCR; TCRdb keeps in-frame clones, though not all of them. The sample contains fewer than 400,000 clones, around 86% of which appear only once. The sample comprised PBMCs or T cells enriched from blood (not recorded which). The chain recombines TRBV28 with TRBJ2-1, with 9 bases fitting TRBD2. The clonotype was recovered from a man between 60 and 75 years old who had recovered from COVID-19. The CDR3 region is CASSSSSGTSSWEFF. As DNA, the CDR3 is TGTGCCAGCAGTTCTTCTAGCGGGACTTCTTCATGGGAGTTCTTC.